The clone carrying this TCR beta chain was observed a handful of times. Its antigen remains unidentified. The sample originates from a study of T cells after yellow fever vaccination. Study at large: For low cell numbers, libraries were made with SMART-Seq v4 Ultra Low Input. Points from the study as a whole: The secondary response peaked faster, at day 5 versus 15, but was weaker. Clones from primary vaccination mostly reappeared after the booster (96% CD4, around 90% CD8).

V was pared by 6 bases and J by 8 bases, with 16 bases between. Germline CDR1 is DFQATT and CDR2 is SNEGSKA (reference sequence). The length of the CDR3 is 12 residues. 5'RACE template switching produced TCR cDNA carrying a universal primer site and UMIs. One entry per CDR3 protein results from TCRdb running MiXCR on the 5' RACE reads. The sample includes around 600,000 distinct CDR3 sequences, 12% of them seen just once. This receptor was obtained from a man younger than 40 who received the YFV17D yellow fever vaccine. The specimen was PBMCs, collected on the day of the yellow fever booster vaccination. The rearrangement links TRBV20-1 to TRBJ1-2, with no clear D. The CDR3 region is CSAKGSGYGYTF. The CDR3 DNA sequence: TGCAGTGCGAAAGGATCTGGCTACGGCTACACCTTC.